This is a list of T cell receptor beta chains from one sample in a study of regulatory T cells in long-lasting Graves disease. TCRdb processed the multiplex PCR reads anew with MiXCR; each CDR3 protein has one entry. The data contain just over 600,000 distinct CDR3 sequences, 15% to 20% of them singletons. This sample was shared with a second study, whose subject was T cells in Graves' hyperthyroidism and ophthalmopathy.

This material consisted of peripheral blood mononuclear cells (PBMCs), taken at new diagnosis, from a patient treated with antithyroid drugs. These receptors all come from a woman in her thirties with Graves disease. Both conserved end residues are part of each CDR3. A D gene is named only where the DNA matches it firmly. A clone size is listed for some rows: how often the clone was seen (once, few, many), or a class if it is expanded.

V gene: TRBV3-1; D gene: .; clone size: few; J gene: TRBJ1-2; CDR3 protein: CASSHPLSGYTF; CDR3 DNA: TGTGCCAGCAGCCACCCGTTATCGGGCTACACCTTC
V gene: TRBV28; D gene: .; clone size: few; J gene: TRBJ2-3; CDR3 protein: CASSFHPGGATDTQYF; CDR3 DNA: TGTGCCAGCAGTTTCCACCCGGGGGGCGCGACAGATACGCAGTATTTT
V gene: TRBV2; D gene: .; clone size: many; J gene: TRBJ2-2; CDR3 protein: CASRERDRWTGELFF; CDR3 DNA: TGTGCCAGCAGGGAGCGGGACAGGTGGACCGGGGAGCTGTTTTTT
V gene: TRBV19; D gene: .; clone size: .; J gene: TRBJ1-5; CDR3 protein: CASSRQSVAQHF; CDR3 DNA: TGTGCCAGTAGCCGACAATCAGTGGCCCAGCATTTT
V gene: TRBV20-1; D gene: .; clone size: .; J gene: TRBJ2-2; CDR3 protein: CSASLDTGELFF; CDR3 DNA: TGCAGTGCTAGTTTGGACACCGGGGAGCTGTTTTTT
V gene: TRBV20-1; D gene: .; clone size: few; J gene: TRBJ2-3; CDR3 protein: CSADKGWGNPDTQYF; CDR3 DNA: TGCAGTGCTGATAAAGGGTGGGGTAACCCAGATACGCAGTATTTT
V gene: TRBV19; D gene: .; clone size: few; J gene: TRBJ1-5; CDR3 protein: CASIGIGGLNQPQHF; CDR3 DNA: TGTGCCAGTATAGGGATAGGGGGTCTGAATCAGCCCCAGCATTTT
V gene: TRBV29-1; D gene: .; clone size: few; J gene: TRBJ2-7; CDR3 protein: CSVDLRSGFYPYEQYF; CDR3 DNA: TGCAGCGTTGACCTCCGCTCCGGGTTTTATCCCTACGAGCAGTACTTC
V gene: TRBV5-5; D gene: .; clone size: few; J gene: TRBJ1-2; CDR3 protein: CASSPMDANYGYTF; CDR3 DNA: TGTGCCAGCAGCCCCATGGACGCTAACTATGGCTACACCTTC
V gene: TRBV20-1; D gene: .; clone size: .; J gene: TRBJ1-1; CDR3 protein: CSAPLGGMNTEAFF; CDR3 DNA: TGCAGTGCCCCACTCGGGGGGATGAACACTGAAGCTTTCTTT
V gene: TRBV28; D gene: .; clone size: many; J gene: TRBJ2-2; CDR3 protein: CASSLRLVSTGELFF; CDR3 DNA: TGTGCCAGCAGTTTAAGGCTAGTTTCCACCGGGGAGCTGTTTTTT
V gene: TRBV10-1; D gene: .; clone size: few; J gene: TRBJ2-7; CDR3 protein: CASSERGSEQYF; CDR3 DNA: TGCGCCAGCAGTGAGAGGGGTAGCGAGCAGTACTTC
V gene: TRBV9; D gene: TRBD2; clone size: many; J gene: TRBJ2-7; CDR3 protein: CASSAGGMVYHEQYF; CDR3 DNA: TGTGCCAGCAGCGCGGGGGGGATGGTTTACCACGAGCAGTACTTC
V gene: TRBV20-1; D gene: .; clone size: few; J gene: TRBJ2-1; CDR3 protein: CSANPQDSDEQFF; CDR3 DNA: TGCAGTGCTAACCCCCAGGACTCAGATGAGCAGTTCTTC
V gene: TRBV19; D gene: .; clone size: .; J gene: TRBJ1-5; CDR3 protein: CASGGIGRNQPQHF; CDR3 DNA: TGTGCCAGCGGCGGTATAGGTCGAAATCAGCCCCAGCATTTT
V gene: TRBV28; D gene: TRBD2; clone size: .; J gene: TRBJ2-5; CDR3 protein: CASSPPATSGGETQYF; CDR3 DNA: TGTGCCAGCAGTCCCCCCGCGACTAGCGGGGGAGAGACCCAGTACTTC
V gene: TRBV5-1; D gene: .; clone size: .; J gene: TRBJ1-5; CDR3 protein: CASSLGVGATQPQHF; CDR3 DNA: TGCGCCAGCAGCTTGGGTGTGGGGGCCACTCAGCCCCAGCATTTT
V gene: TRBV20-1; D gene: TRBD2; clone size: few; J gene: TRBJ2-5; CDR3 protein: CSARVRGRGIQETQYF; CDR3 DNA: TGCAGTGCTAGAGTCCGCGGGCGGGGGATCCAAGAGACCCAGTACTTC
V gene: TRBV6-2/TRBV6-3; D gene: TRBD2; clone size: few; J gene: TRBJ2-2; CDR3 protein: CASSWWTSGSSGGELFF; CDR3 DNA: TGTGCCAGCAGTTGGTGGACTAGCGGGAGTTCTGGCGGGGAGCTGTTTTTT
V gene: TRBV12-3/TRBV12-4; D gene: TRBD1; clone size: many; J gene: TRBJ1-5; CDR3 protein: CASSSSKGQGRGQPQHF; CDR3 DNA: TGTGCCAGCAGCTCCTCCAAGGGACAGGGAAGGGGTCAGCCCCAGCATTTT
V gene: TRBV28; D gene: .; clone size: many; J gene: TRBJ1-1; CDR3 protein: CASSLSFRTEAFF; CDR3 DNA: TGTGCCAGCAGTTTGTCGTTCCGGACTGAAGCTTTCTTT
V gene: TRBV3-1; D gene: TRBD1; clone size: many; J gene: TRBJ1-2; CDR3 protein: CASSQGTGGSGYTF; CDR3 DNA: TGTGCCAGCAGCCAAGGGACAGGGGGCAGTGGCTACACCTTC
V gene: TRBV20-1; D gene: .; clone size: many; J gene: TRBJ2-1; CDR3 protein: CSAEGGVGDEQFF; CDR3 DNA: TGCAGTGCCGAGGGGGGAGTGGGCGATGAGCAGTTCTTC
V gene: TRBV2; D gene: .; clone size: many; J gene: TRBJ1-4; CDR3 protein: CASTKASGYRLFF; CDR3 DNA: TGTGCCAGCACCAAAGCCTCAGGGTACAGACTGTTTTTT
V gene: TRBV19; D gene: .; clone size: .; J gene: TRBJ1-1; CDR3 protein: CASRTVSPNTEAFF; CDR3 DNA: TGTGCCAGCCGGACAGTTTCGCCGAACACTGAAGCTTTCTTT
V gene: TRBV28; D gene: .; clone size: many; J gene: TRBJ1-5; CDR3 protein: CASSGTYSNQPQHF; CDR3 DNA: TGTGCCAGCAGCGGGACGTATAGCAATCAGCCCCAGCATTTT
V gene: TRBV20-1; D gene: TRBD2; clone size: .; J gene: TRBJ2-3; CDR3 protein: CSASGAQLASPQYF; CDR3 DNA: TGCAGTGCTAGTGGGGCGCAACTAGCGTCGCCGCAGTATTTT
V gene: TRBV7-8; D gene: TRBD2; clone size: many; J gene: TRBJ2-5; CDR3 protein: CASRTSGQETQYF; CDR3 DNA: TGTGCCAGCAGGACTAGCGGTCAAGAGACCCAGTACTTC
V gene: TRBV12-3/TRBV12-4; D gene: TRBD2; clone size: many; J gene: TRBJ2-3; CDR3 protein: CASSLALMTSGYTQYF; CDR3 DNA: TGTGCCAGCAGTTTAGCGCTAATGACTAGCGGGTATACGCAGTATTTT
V gene: TRBV3-1; D gene: .; clone size: few; J gene: TRBJ2-1; CDR3 protein: CASSQDAVSNEQFF; CDR3 DNA: TGTGCCAGCAGCCAAGATGCGGTTTCAAATGAGCAGTTCTTC
V gene: TRBV6-5; D gene: .; clone size: many; J gene: TRBJ1-2; CDR3 protein: CASSYSNIYGYTF; CDR3 DNA: TGTGCCAGCAGTTACTCGAATATATATGGCTACACCTTC
V gene: TRBV2; D gene: .; clone size: many; J gene: TRBJ2-7; CDR3 protein: CASGGKYEQYF; CDR3 DNA: TGTGCCAGCGGGGGAAAATACGAGCAGTACTTC
V gene: TRBV12-3/TRBV12-4; D gene: .; clone size: many; J gene: TRBJ1-6; CDR3 protein: CASSLSGGSSYNSPLHF; CDR3 DNA: TGTGCCAGCAGTTTATCGGGGGGAAGCTCCTATAATTCACCCCTCCACTTT
V gene: TRBV24-1; D gene: .; clone size: many; J gene: TRBJ2-3; CDR3 protein: CATSEGATYTDTQYF; CDR3 DNA: TGTGCCACCAGTGAGGGCGCTACCTACACAGATACGCAGTATTTT
V gene: TRBV10-2; D gene: .; clone size: many; J gene: TRBJ1-5; CDR3 protein: CASSLKKYSNQPQHF; CDR3 DNA: TGCGCCAGCAGTTTGAAAAAGTATAGCAATCAGCCCCAGCATTTT
V gene: TRBV25-1; D gene: TRBD1; clone size: many; J gene: TRBJ1-4; CDR3 protein: CASSDRGHEKLFF; CDR3 DNA: TGTGCCAGCTCAGACAGGGGGCATGAAAAACTGTTTTTT
V gene: TRBV2; D gene: .; clone size: many; J gene: TRBJ1-2; CDR3 protein: CASSRENYGYTF; CDR3 DNA: TGTGCCAGCAGCCGGGAAAACTATGGCTACACCTTC
V gene: TRBV7-9; D gene: .; clone size: many; J gene: TRBJ1-1; CDR3 protein: CASSLGPTNTEAFF; CDR3 DNA: TGTGCCAGCAGCTTAGGACCTACGAACACTGAAGCTTTCTTT
V gene: TRBV28; D gene: .; clone size: many; J gene: TRBJ2-7; CDR3 protein: CASSLGPSEQYF; CDR3 DNA: TGTGCCAGCAGTTTAGGCCCGAGCGAGCAGTACTTC
V gene: TRBV5-5; D gene: .; clone size: .; J gene: TRBJ2-1; CDR3 protein: CASSHTGNREQFF; CDR3 DNA: TGTGCCAGCAGCCACACAGGGAATCGGGAGCAGTTCTTC
V gene: TRBV28; D gene: .; clone size: many; J gene: TRBJ2-7; CDR3 protein: CASSFLPRDESYEQYF; CDR3 DNA: TGTGCCAGCAGTTTTTTGCCTCGGGACGAGTCCTACGAGCAGTACTTC
V gene: TRBV30; D gene: TRBD1; clone size: .; J gene: TRBJ2-3; CDR3 protein: CAWIDRGRPDTQYF; CDR3 DNA: TGTGCCTGGATCGACAGGGGCCGGCCAGATACGCAGTATTTT
V gene: TRBV28; D gene: .; clone size: few; J gene: TRBJ1-4; CDR3 protein: CASGMTAPNEKLFF; CDR3 DNA: TGTGCCAGCGGTATGACGGCCCCCAATGAAAAACTGTTTTTT
V gene: TRBV29-1; D gene: .; clone size: .; J gene: TRBJ2-7; CDR3 protein: CSVEWGPTYEQYF; CDR3 DNA: TGCAGCGTTGAATGGGGGCCGACCTACGAGCAGTACTTC
V gene: TRBV6-1; D gene: TRBD1; clone size: few; J gene: TRBJ2-1; CDR3 protein: CASSVNPGQGQNEQFF; CDR3 DNA: TGTGCCAGCAGTGTGAATCCGGGACAGGGGCAGAATGAGCAGTTCTTC
V gene: TRBV3-1; D gene: .; clone size: many; J gene: TRBJ1-1; CDR3 protein: CASSLRQDTEAFF; CDR3 DNA: TGTGCCAGCAGCTTACGACAGGACACTGAAGCTTTCTTT
V gene: TRBV5-5; D gene: .; clone size: .; J gene: TRBJ2-7; CDR3 protein: CASTKTGTEQYF; CDR3 DNA: TGTGCCAGCACAAAAACAGGGACCGAGCAGTACTTC
V gene: TRBV13; D gene: .; clone size: many; J gene: TRBJ2-1; CDR3 protein: CASSSAGDEEQFF; CDR3 DNA: TGTGCCAGCAGCTCGGCAGGGGACGAAGAGCAGTTCTTC
V gene: TRBV28; D gene: .; clone size: many; J gene: TRBJ1-1; CDR3 protein: CASSPIAGRFTEAFF; CDR3 DNA: TGTGCCAGCAGTCCTATTGCCGGTAGATTCACTGAAGCTTTCTTT
V gene: TRBV6-5; D gene: .; clone size: .; J gene: TRBJ2-5; CDR3 protein: CASSYPTQGQETQYF; CDR3 DNA: TGTGCCAGCAGTTACCCCACCCAGGGGCAAGAGACCCAGTACTTC
V gene: TRBV6-1; D gene: .; clone size: .; J gene: TRBJ1-5; CDR3 protein: CASGPPGQPQHF; CDR3 DNA: TGTGCCAGCGGCCCCCCCGGGCAGCCCCAGCATTTT
V gene: TRBV7-9; D gene: .; clone size: .; J gene: TRBJ2-1; CDR3 protein: CASSLAVSYNEQFF; CDR3 DNA: TGTGCCAGCAGCTTAGCCGTCTCCTACAATGAGCAGTTCTTC
V gene: TRBV28; D gene: TRBD1; clone size: many; J gene: TRBJ1-1; CDR3 protein: CASSRLVDRGLNPEAFF; CDR3 DNA: TGTGCCAGCAGCCGCCTCGTGGACAGGGGTTTGAACCCTGAAGCTTTCTTT
V gene: TRBV5-6; D gene: .; clone size: few; J gene: TRBJ2-1; CDR3 protein: CASSLFSRSYNEQFF; CDR3 DNA: TGTGCCAGCAGCTTGTTCTCGCGCTCCTACAATGAGCAGTTCTTC
V gene: TRBV25-1; D gene: .; clone size: .; J gene: TRBJ2-5; CDR3 protein: CASSEFGAGVTRETQYF; CDR3 DNA: TGTGCCAGCAGTGAATTTGGCGCAGGGGTCACACGCGAGACCCAGTACTTC